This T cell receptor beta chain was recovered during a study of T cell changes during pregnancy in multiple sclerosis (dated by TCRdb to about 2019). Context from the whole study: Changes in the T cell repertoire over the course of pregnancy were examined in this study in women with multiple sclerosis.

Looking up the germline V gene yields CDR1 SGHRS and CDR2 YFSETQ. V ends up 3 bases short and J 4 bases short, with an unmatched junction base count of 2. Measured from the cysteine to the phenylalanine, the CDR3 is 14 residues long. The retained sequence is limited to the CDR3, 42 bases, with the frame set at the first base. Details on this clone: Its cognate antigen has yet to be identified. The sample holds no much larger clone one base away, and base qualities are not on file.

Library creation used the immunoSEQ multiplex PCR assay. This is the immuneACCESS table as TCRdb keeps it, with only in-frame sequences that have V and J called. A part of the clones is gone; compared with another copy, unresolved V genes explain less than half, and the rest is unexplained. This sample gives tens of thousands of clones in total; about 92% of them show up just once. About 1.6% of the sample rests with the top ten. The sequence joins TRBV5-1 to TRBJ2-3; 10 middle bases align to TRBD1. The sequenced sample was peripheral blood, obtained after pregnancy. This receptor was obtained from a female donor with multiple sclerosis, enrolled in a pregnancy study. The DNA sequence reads TGCGCCAGCAGCTGGGGGACAGGGGCAGATACGCAGTATTTT. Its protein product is CASSWGTGADTQYF.